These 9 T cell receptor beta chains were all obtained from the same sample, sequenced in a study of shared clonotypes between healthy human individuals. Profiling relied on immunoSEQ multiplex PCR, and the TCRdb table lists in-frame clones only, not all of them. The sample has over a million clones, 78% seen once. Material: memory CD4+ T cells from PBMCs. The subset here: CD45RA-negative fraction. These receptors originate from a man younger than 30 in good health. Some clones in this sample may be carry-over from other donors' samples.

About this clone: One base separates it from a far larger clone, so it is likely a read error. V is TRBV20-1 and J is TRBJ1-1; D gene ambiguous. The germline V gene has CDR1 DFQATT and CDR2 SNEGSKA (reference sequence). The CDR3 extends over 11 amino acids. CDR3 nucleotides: TGCAGTGCTAGTGGTGACACTGAAGCTTCCTTT. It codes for CSASGDTEASF.

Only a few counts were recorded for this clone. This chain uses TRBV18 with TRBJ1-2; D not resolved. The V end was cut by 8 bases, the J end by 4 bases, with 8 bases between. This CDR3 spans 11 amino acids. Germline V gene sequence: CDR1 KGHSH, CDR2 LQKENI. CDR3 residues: CASAGFYGYTF. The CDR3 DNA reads TGTGCCAGCGCAGGCTTCTATGGCTACACCTTC.

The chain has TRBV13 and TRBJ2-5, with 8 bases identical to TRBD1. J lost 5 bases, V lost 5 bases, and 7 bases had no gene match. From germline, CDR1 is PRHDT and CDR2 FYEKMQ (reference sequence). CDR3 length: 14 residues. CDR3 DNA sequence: TGTGCCAGCAGCCCGCAGGGGGCGGGGGAGACCCAGTACTTC. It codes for CASSPQGAGETQYF.

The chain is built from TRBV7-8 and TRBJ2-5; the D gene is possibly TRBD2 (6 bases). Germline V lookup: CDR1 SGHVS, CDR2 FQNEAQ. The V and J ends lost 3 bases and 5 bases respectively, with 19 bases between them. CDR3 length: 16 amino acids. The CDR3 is CASSLISSGGGETQYF. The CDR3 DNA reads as TGTGCCAGCAGCTTGATTTCCAGCGGTGGGGGGGAGACCCAGTACTTC.

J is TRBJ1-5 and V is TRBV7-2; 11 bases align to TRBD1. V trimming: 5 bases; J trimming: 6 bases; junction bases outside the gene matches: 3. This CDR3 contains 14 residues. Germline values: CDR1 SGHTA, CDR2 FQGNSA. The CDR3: CASSRDRGTQPQHF. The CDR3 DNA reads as TGTGCCAGCAGCCGGGACAGGGGGACTCAGCCCCAGCATTTT.

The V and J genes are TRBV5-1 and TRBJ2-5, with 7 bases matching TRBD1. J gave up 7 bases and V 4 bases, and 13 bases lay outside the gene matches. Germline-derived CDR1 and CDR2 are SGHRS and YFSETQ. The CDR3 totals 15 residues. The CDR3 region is CASSLGQAFSGTQYF. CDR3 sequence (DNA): TGCGCCAGCAGCCTAGGACAGGCCTTTTCGGGGACCCAGTACTTC.

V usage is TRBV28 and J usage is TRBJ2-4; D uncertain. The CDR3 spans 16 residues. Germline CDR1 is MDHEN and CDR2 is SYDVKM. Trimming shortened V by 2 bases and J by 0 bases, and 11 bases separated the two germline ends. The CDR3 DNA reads TGTGCCAGCAGTTTAATGGGGTCTCAAGCCAAAAACATTCAGTACTTC. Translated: CASSLMGSQAKNIQYF.

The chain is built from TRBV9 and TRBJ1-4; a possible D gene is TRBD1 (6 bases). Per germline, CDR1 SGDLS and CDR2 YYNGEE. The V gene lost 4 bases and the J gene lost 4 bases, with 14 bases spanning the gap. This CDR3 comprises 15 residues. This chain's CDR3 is CASSRQDLVNEKLFF. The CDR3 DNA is TGTGCCAGCAGCAGACAGGATCTCGTTAATGAAAAACTGTTTTTT.

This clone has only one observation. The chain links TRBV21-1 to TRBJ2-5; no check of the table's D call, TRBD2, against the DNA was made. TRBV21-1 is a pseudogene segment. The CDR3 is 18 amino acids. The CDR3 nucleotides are TGTGCCAGCAGCCCACGCTGTCGCGGGACTAGCGGGATGAAGACCCAGTACTTC. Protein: CASSPRCRGTSGMKTQYF.